This T cell receptor (beta chain) was documented in a study of CD8+ T cells in alopecia areata. The CDR3 extends over 15 amino acids. CDR1 and CDR2 from the germline V gene are SEHNR and FQNEAQ (reference sequence). V shed 5 bases and J shed 1 base, with 12 bases lying between them. The treatment was: oral pan-JAK inhibitor, 5-10 mg twice daily. In each case, RNA was isolated and then reverse transcribed into cDNA as the sequencing template. This table comes from immunoSEQ multiplex PCR, and its TCRdb copy is limited to in-frame clones, with some not included. The sample holds roughly 110,000 clones, under 60% seen once.

The sample consisted of CD8+ T cells sorted from blood, taken at week 24, from a patient treated with tofacitinib. The chain joins TRBV7-9 to TRBJ2-4, with D unclear. The TCR comes from a human donor with alopecia areata. The CDR3 protein is CASSLPRLAKNIQYF. For the CDR3, the DNA is TGTGCCAGCAGCCTACCGCGTCTGGCCAAAAACATTCAGTACTTC.